The next 26 T cell receptor beta chains were all read from a single sample in a study of blood T cell repertoires in COVID-19. Sequenced by immunoSEQ multiplex PCR; TCRdb stores in-frame clones only, minus some. This sample yields 250,000 or so clones, of which approximately 87% are seen a single time; under 6.5% belongs to the top ten. Sequences were obtained from peripheral blood. These receptors came from a man aged 55 to 70 with acute or convalescent COVID-19.

This chain links TRBV28 with TRBJ1-2; no clear D gene. This CDR3 contains 12 residues. V lost 6 bases to trimming and J lost 5 bases, with 10 bases between them. Germline-derived CDR1 and CDR2 are MDHEN and SYDVKM. This CDR3 reads CASSLEGYGYTF. CDR3 nucleotides: TGTGCCAGCAGCCTAGAGGGTTATGGCTACACCTTC.

V and J are TRBV19 and TRBJ1-1; 7 nucleotides line up with TRBD1. V lost 3 bases to trimming and J lost 7 bases; unmatched junction nucleotides: 2. Germline CDR1 is LNHDA and CDR2 is SQIVND (reference sequence). The CDR3 is 12 amino acids. In nucleotides, the CDR3 is TGTGCCAGTAGTATCCGGGACAGTGAAGCTTTCTTT. This gives the protein CASSIRDSEAFF. Supplemented by reference TRBV19 and TRBJ1-1, the full variable domain reads DGGITQSPKYLFRKEGQNVTLSCEQNLNHDAMYWYRQDPGQGLRLIYYSQIVNDFQKGDIAEGYSVSREKKESFPLTVTSAQKNPTAFYLCASSIRDSEAFFGQGTRLTVV.

J is TRBJ1-4 and V is TRBV27; a weak D match, TRBD1 (6 bases). Trimming stripped 0 bases from V and 0 bases from J, with 11 bases between. Germline assignment: CDR1 MNHEY and CDR2 SMNVEV (reference sequence). This CDR3 has 17 residues. The CDR3 coding sequence is TGTGCCAGCAGTTTATCGATCAGGGGTGCAACTAATGAAAAACTGTTTTTT. Amino acid sequence: CASSLSIRGATNEKLFF.

This clone was picked up a small number of times. The chain employs TRBV9 and TRBJ2-7; no clear D gene. Germline V lookup: CDR1 SGDLS, CDR2 YYNGEE. V lost 4 bases, J lost 0 bases, and 17 bases lay in between. There are 16 residues in the CDR3. CDR3 sequence (DNA): TGTGCCAGCAGCCCCCAAACAGAAAACCTCTCCTACGAGCAGTACTTC. This gives the protein CASSPQTENLSYEQYF.

The chain links TRBV5-1 to TRBJ1-4, with D possibly matching TRBD1 (6 bases). The ends were cut back, 3 bases at V and 5 bases at J, with 17 bases in the middle. The CDR3 sequence is 16 residues long. Germline V gives CDR1 SGHRS, CDR2 YFSETQ. CDR3 sequence (DNA): TGCGCCAGCAGCTGGGATCCGGGACAAGTAAATGAAAAACTGTTTTTT. Amino acid sequence: CASSWDPGQVNEKLFF. The full variable domain, in which reference TRBV5-1 and TRBJ1-4 provide the parts outside the CDR3, is KAGVTQTPRYLIKTRGQQVTLSCSPISGHRSVSWYQQTPGQGLQFLFEYFSETQRNKGNFPGRFSGRQFSNSRSEMNVSTLELGDSALYLCASSWDPGQVNEKLFFGSGTQLSVL.

V and J are TRBV3-1 (or the pseudogene TRBV3-2) and TRBJ2-1; tentatively, D is TRBD2 (5 bases). This CDR3 spans 15 amino acids. CDR1 is LGHDT and CDR2 is YNNKEL in the germline V gene (reference sequence). Deletions cut 5 bases from V and 3 bases from J, with 14 bases between. CDR3 residues: CASSYGDRDYNEQFF. For the CDR3, the DNA is TGTGCCAGCAGCTACGGGGATAGGGACTACAATGAGCAGTTCTTC.

The V call is TRBV5-1, the J call TRBJ2-5, with a tentative D call TRBD2 (6 bases). The CDR3 contains 15 residues. V was shortened by 4 bases and J by 7 bases, with 20 bases between the two germline ends. Germline lookup yields CDR1 SGHRS and CDR2 YFSETQ. In DNA form, the CDR3 reads TGCGCCAGCAGCCTAGGGACTGGGGGTGTAGGGACCCAGTACTTC. Translating it yields CASSLGTGGVGTQYF.

This rearrangement joins TRBV29-1 to TRBJ2-6; 11 bases line up with TRBD1. The CDR3 has 21 amino acids. V was pared by 1 base and J by 3 bases, with 17 bases of the junction left unmatched. The germline V gene has CDR1 SQVTM and CDR2 ANQGSEA. The CDR3 coding sequence is TGCAGCGTTGAAGCCCCGGGACAGGGGGAAAAGTATGGGTATGGGGCCAACGTCCTGACTTTC. The encoded protein is CSVEAPGQGEKYGYGANVLTF.

V usage is TRBV9 and J usage is TRBJ2-1; D perhaps matches TRBD2 (6 bases). The CDR3 totals 16 residues. Germline assignment: CDR1 SGDLS and CDR2 YYNGEE. The V and J ends lost 2 bases and 0 bases respectively, with 12 bases between them. CDR3 amino acids: CASSVSGLSSYNEQFF. The CDR3 DNA reads TGTGCCAGCAGCGTTAGCGGATTAAGCTCCTACAATGAGCAGTTCTTC.

The V gene is TRBV19, the J gene TRBJ2-6; 7 bases are shared with TRBD1. This CDR3 is built from 17 residues. The V segment lost 5 bases and the J segment 0 bases; nucleotides outside the gene matches: 7. CDR1 LNHDA and CDR2 SQIVND come from the germline V gene (reference sequence). CDR3 in amino acids: CASSSGQFSSGANVLTF. The CDR3 DNA reads as TGTGCCAGTAGTTCGGGACAGTTCAGCTCTGGGGCCAACGTCCTGACTTTC.

This chain links TRBV15 with TRBJ1-1, with D tentatively TRBD1 (5 bases). From germline, CDR1 is LNHNV and CDR2 YYDKDF (reference sequence). The CDR3 has 16 amino acids. V lost 0 bases, J lost 0 bases, and 11 bases lay in between. CDR3 nucleotides: TGTGCCACCAGCAGAGATACGAACAGGCTGAACACTGAAGCTTTCTTT. Translation gives CATSRDTNRLNTEAFF.

This clone has only one observation. The V and J genes are TRBV18 and TRBJ1-1, with TRBD1 matching 11 bases. The CDR3 spans 19 residues. Germline CDR1 reads KGHSH; CDR2 reads LQKENI. The junction had 17 bases not matched to a gene; V was cut back by 4 bases and J by 4 bases. CDR3 in amino acids: CASSLWTPGQGEWGTEAFF. CDR3 nucleotides: TGTGCCAGCTCACTTTGGACCCCGGGACAGGGGGAGTGGGGCACTGAAGCTTTCTTT.

In regard to this clone: Its ends do not fully match the called genes, so a read error is possible. CDR3 loop: CASSLGSPADTQYF. The CDR3 DNA is TGTGCTAGCAGCTTAGGGAGTCCCGCCGATACGCAGTATTTT. This chain links TRBV7-7 with TRBJ2-3; TRBD2 is a possible D gene (5 bases). This CDR3 comprises 14 residues. The V gene's germline CDR1 is SSHAT and CDR2 FNYEAQ (reference sequence).

The CDR3 region has the DNA TGTGCCAGCAGCGGGAGGGGGGGCTCCTATAATTCACCCCTCCACTTT. It codes for CASSGRGGSYNSPLHF. The genes are TRBV9 and TRBJ1-6, with a tentative D call TRBD1 (6 bases). Germline CDR1 and CDR2: SGDLS and YYNGEE. Trimming took off 3 bases at V and 0 bases at J, with 10 bases between the two ends. CDR3 length: 16 amino acids.

The V and J genes are TRBV9 and TRBJ2-3; 7 positions match TRBD1. The germline V gene has CDR1 SGDLS and CDR2 YYNGEE. The V segment lost 0 bases and the J segment 2 bases; nucleotides outside the gene matches: 6. There are 16 residues in the CDR3. Written as DNA, the CDR3 is TGTGCCAGCAGCGTAGAGACAGGGCTCTACACAGATACGCAGTATTTT. Translated, it gives CASSVETGLYTDTQYF.

The gene calls are TRBV28 and TRBJ1-2; 9 bases align to TRBD1. Per the germline V gene, CDR1 is MDHEN and CDR2 is SYDVKM. The CDR3 sequence is 15 residues long. V dropped 6 bases and J dropped 4; count of bases not matched to a gene: 9. The CDR3 is CASSLNRGPPYGYTF. CDR3 DNA: TGTGCCAGCAGCCTTAACAGGGGGCCCCCCTATGGCTACACCTTC.

This sequence joins TRBV5-1 and TRBJ2-7, with 7 bases that match TRBD2. The J segment lost 2 bases and the V segment lost 4 bases, leaving 9 bases of the junction unmatched. Germline assignment: CDR1 SGHRS and CDR2 YFSETQ. The CDR3 loop spans 15 amino acids. DNA of the CDR3: TGCGCCAGCAGCACCCGACTAGCAGCACCCTACGAGCAGTACTTC. It is translated as CASSTRLAAPYEQYF.

The DNA of the CDR3 is TGTGCCAGCAGCAAAGCGCTGGGACAGTATAGGGAGCAGTACTTC. This sequence encodes CASSKALGQYREQYF. This sequence joins TRBV21-1 and TRBJ2-7; the table's D call TRBD1 went unverified against the DNA. TRBV21-1 is tagged as a pseudogene. This CDR3 region has 15 residues.

The genes are TRBV13 and TRBJ2-4; D may be TRBD1 (5 bases). This CDR3 has 16 residues. Germline V gene data show CDR1 as PRHDT and CDR2 as FYEKMQ (reference sequence). The V end lost 2 bases, the J end lost 4 bases, and 15 bases lay between the germline ends. The CDR3 coding sequence is TGTGCCAGCAGCTTATTTGGTCTGGGGCGGAAAAACATTCAGTACTTC. As protein: CASSLFGLGRKNIQYF. Looking up the rest from reference TRBV13 and TRBJ2-4 gives the full variable domain: AAGVIQSPRHLIKEKRETATLKCYPIPRHDTVYWYQQGPGQDPQFLISFYEKMQSDKGSIPDRFSAQQFSDYHSELNMSSLELGDSALYFCASSLFGLGRKNIQYFGAGTRLSVL.

The rearrangement links TRBV21-1 to TRBJ2-7; the table names TRBD2, a call not compared with the DNA. TRBV21-1 constitutes a pseudogene. This CDR3 region has 15 residues. CDR3 in amino acids: CASSNWGLVMWEQYF. The CDR3 DNA reads TGTGCCAGCAGTAACTGGGGACTAGTTATGTGGGAGCAGTACTTC.

As DNA, the CDR3 is TGTGCCAGCTCACCACCCGGGACAGATTCACCCCTCCACTTT. It encodes CASSPPGTDSPLHF. The chain has TRBV18 and TRBJ1-6, with TRBD1 identical over 7 bases. J gave up 8 bases and V 0 bases, and 1 base lay outside the gene matches. The CDR3 length is 14 residues. CDR1 KGHSH and CDR2 LQKENI come from the germline V gene. The entire variable domain, with the rest obtained from reference TRBV18 and TRBJ1-6, is as follows: NAGVMQNPRHLVRRRGQEARLRCSPMKGHSHVYWYRQLPEEGLKFMVYLQKENIIDESGMPKERFSAEFPKEGPSILRIQQVVRGDSAAYFCASSPPGTDSPLHFGNGTRLTVT.

This rearrangement joins TRBV7-9 to TRBJ2-3; a possible D gene is TRBD2 (5 bases). Germline V gene sequence: CDR1 SEHNR, CDR2 FQNEAQ (reference sequence). The CDR3 totals 14 residues. V lost 5 bases to trimming and J lost 0 bases, with 9 bases between them. The CDR3 DNA reads as TGTGCCAGCAGCCCCGGACTGAGCACAGATACGCAGTATTTT. Translating gives CASSPGLSTDTQYF. The full variable domain, rest sourced from reference TRBV7-9 and TRBJ2-3, is DTGVSQNPRHKITKRGQNVTFRCDPISEHNRLYWYRQTLGQGPEFLTYFQNEAQLEKSRLLSDRFSAERPKGSFSTLEIQRTEQGDSAMYLCASSPGLSTDTQYFGPGTRLTVL.

The rearrangement uses TRBV7-8 and TRBJ2-1; 12 bases fit TRBD1. V gave up 5 bases and J gave up 0 bases; unmatched junction bases: 17. Looked up from germline, CDR1 is SGHVS and CDR2 is FQNEAQ. The CDR3 covers 21 residues. CDR3 DNA sequence: TGTGCCAGCAGCCCGATCCGGGGGACAGGGGGCCTAGAGAGCTCCTACAATGAGCAGTTCTTC. This sequence encodes CASSPIRGTGGLESSYNEQFF.

The V call is TRBV20-1, the J call TRBJ2-5, with 7 bases lining up with TRBD1. The germline gives CDR1 DFQATT, CDR2 SNEGSKA (reference sequence). The CDR3 runs to 12 residues. Trimming at V came to 3 bases and at J to 5 bases, leaving 3 bases not matched to a gene. CDR3 residues: CSASRGRETQYF. The DNA for the CDR3 is TGCAGTGCTAGTAGGGGGCGGGAGACCCAGTACTTC.

The chain has TRBV19 and TRBJ2-7; 10 nucleotides match TRBD2. This CDR3 has 16 amino acids. V shed 3 bases, J shed 3 bases, and the junction held 8 bases outside the gene matches. The germline V gene encodes CDR1 LNHDA and CDR2 SQIVND (reference sequence). CDR3 region: CASSMGLATQDYEQYF. Written as DNA, the CDR3 is TGTGCCAGTAGTATGGGACTAGCGACCCAAGACTACGAGCAGTACTTC.

This clone is classed as medium-sized. The gene calls are TRBV28 and TRBJ2-2; D might be TRBD1 or TRBD2, each matching 6 bases. Germline values: CDR1 MDHEN, CDR2 SYDVKM. Trimming pared 6 bases from V and 5 bases from J, leaving 10 bases between. The CDR3 consists of 13 residues. The CDR3 sequence: CASRLGGTGELFF. The CDR3 DNA sequence: TGTGCCAGCAGGTTAGGGGGGACCGGGGAGCTGTTTTTT.